This record looks at one T cell receptor beta chain sequence and its context. The data were taken from a study of early T cells in non-severe SARS-CoV-2 infection. V gave up 5 bases and J gave up 0 bases; unmatched junction bases: 6. This CDR3 spans 16 amino acids. TCRdb re-derived calls from the 5' RACE reads in MiXCR, one entry per CDR3 protein. The table shows tens of thousands of distinct CDR3 sequences, with roughly 9% occurring only once. Sample: whole blood. The receptor was derived from an adult who was a healthcare worker with PCR-confirmed SARS-CoV-2 infection or an uninfected control (not recorded which). The chain uses TRBV12-3 or TRBV12-4 and TRBJ1-4; 7 bases line up with TRBD1. The CDR3 bases are TGTGCCAGCAGTCAACAGGGGTTTGCAACTAATGAAAAACTGTTTTTT. Translating gives CASSQQGFATNEKLFF.